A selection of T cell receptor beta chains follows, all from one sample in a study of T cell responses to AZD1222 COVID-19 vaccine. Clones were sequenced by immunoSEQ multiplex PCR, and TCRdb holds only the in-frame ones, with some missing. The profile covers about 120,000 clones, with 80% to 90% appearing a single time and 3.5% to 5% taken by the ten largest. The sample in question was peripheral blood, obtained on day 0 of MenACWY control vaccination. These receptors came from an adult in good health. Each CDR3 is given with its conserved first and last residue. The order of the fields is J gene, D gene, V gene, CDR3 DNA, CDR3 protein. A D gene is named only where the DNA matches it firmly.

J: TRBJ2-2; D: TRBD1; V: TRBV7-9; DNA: TGTGCCAGCAGGCCCGGACAGGGGAACACCGGGGAGCTGTTTTTT; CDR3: CASRPGQGNTGELFF
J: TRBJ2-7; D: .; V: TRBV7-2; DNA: TGTGCCAGCAGCTTAAGGGGGGACTCCTACGAGCAGTACTTC; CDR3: CASSLRGDSYEQYF
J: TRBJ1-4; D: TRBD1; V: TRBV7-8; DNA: TGTGCCAGCAGCTACGACAGGGGAGGGGAAAAACTGTTTTTT; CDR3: CASSYDRGGEKLFF
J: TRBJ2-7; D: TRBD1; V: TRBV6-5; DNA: TGTGCCAGCAGGACAGGGGGAGGTATGTCTTACGAGCAGTACTTC; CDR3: CASRTGGGMSYEQYF
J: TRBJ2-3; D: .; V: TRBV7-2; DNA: TGTGCCAGCAGCTTAGAACGCACAGATACGCAGTATTTT; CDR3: CASSLERTDTQYF
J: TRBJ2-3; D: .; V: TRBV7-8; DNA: TGTGCCAGCAGCTTCACTACATTCACAGATACGCAGTATTTT; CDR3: CASSFTTFTDTQYF
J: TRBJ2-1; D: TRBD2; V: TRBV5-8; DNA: TGTGCCAGCAGCTGGGCCGCCTTTAGCGGGGGGGCGAATGAGCAGTTCTTC; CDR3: CASSWAAFSGGANEQFF
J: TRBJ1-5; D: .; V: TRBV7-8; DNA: TGTGCCAGCAGCTTAGCCGGCCGAATCTCCAATCAGCCCCAGCATTTT; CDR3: CASSLAGRISNQPQHF
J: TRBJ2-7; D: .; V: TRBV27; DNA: TGTGCCAGCAGCCGGGACGGACCCTACGAGCAGTACTTC; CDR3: CASSRDGPYEQYF
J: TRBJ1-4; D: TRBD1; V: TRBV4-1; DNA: TGCGCCAGCAGCCACGTCAGACAGGGGAATGAAAAACTGTTTTTT; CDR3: CASSHVRQGNEKLFF
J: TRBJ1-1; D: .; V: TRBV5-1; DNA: TGCGCCAGCAGCTTAGGGGTTGATGGGGACACTGAAGCTTTCTTT; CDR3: CASSLGVDGDTEAFF
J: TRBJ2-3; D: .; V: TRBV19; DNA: TGTGCCAGTATGGGGGAGGGCACAGATACGCAGTATTTT; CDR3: CASMGEGTDTQYF
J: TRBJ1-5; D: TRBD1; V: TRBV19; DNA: TGTGCCAGTAGTAGACAGGGAGGAAACAATCAGCCCCAGCATTTT; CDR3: CASSRQGGNNQPQHF
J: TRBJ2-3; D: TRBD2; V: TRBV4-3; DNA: TGCGCCAGCAGCCTAGTAGCGGGGGGGCCAGATACGCAGTATTTT; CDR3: CASSLVAGGPDTQYF
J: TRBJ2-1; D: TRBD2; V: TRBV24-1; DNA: TGTGCCACCAGTTTAGCGGGGGGGCCCTCCTACAATGAGCAGTTCTTC; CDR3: CATSLAGGPSYNEQFF
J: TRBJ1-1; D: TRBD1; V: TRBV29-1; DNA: TGCAGCGCCACAGGGACAGGAGGGGGTACTGAAGCTTTCTTT; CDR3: CSATGTGGGTEAFF
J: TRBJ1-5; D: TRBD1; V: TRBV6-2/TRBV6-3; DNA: TGTGCCAGCAGTAGGACAGGGGTAATAGCCAATCAGCCCCAGCATTTT; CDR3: CASSRTGVIANQPQHF